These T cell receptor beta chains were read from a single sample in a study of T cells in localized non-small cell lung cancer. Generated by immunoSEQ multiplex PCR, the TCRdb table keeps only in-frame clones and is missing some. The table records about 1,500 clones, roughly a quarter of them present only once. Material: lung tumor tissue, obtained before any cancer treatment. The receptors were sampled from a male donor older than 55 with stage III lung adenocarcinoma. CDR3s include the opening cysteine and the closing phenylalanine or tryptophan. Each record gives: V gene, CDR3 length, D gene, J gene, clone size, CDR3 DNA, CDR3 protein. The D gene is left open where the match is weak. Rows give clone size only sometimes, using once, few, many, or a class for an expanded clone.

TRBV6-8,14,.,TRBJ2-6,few,TGTGCCAGCAGCCAACTCTCTGGGGCCAACGTCCTGACTTTC,CASSQLSGANVLTF
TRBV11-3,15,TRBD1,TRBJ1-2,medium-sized,TGTGCCAGCAGCTCCGGACAGGTTTGGGCCTATGGCTACACCTTC,CASSSGQVWAYGYTF
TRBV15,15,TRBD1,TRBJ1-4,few,TGTGCCACCAGCGGACAGGGGGCACCGGATGAAAAACTGTTTTTT,CATSGQGAPDEKLFF
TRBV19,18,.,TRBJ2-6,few,TGTGCCAGTAGCTTTCAGGGGTTAGGCTTTTCTGGGGCCAACGTCCTGACTTTC,CASSFQGLGFSGANVLTF
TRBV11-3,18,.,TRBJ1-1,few,TGTGCCAGCAGCCCCACGGGCGGGGGATTCCTCTCGAACACTGAAGCTTTCTTT,CASSPTGGGFLSNTEAFF
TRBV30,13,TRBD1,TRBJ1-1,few,TGTGCCTGGAGTGTTTCAGGGGGCATGGCCGCTTTCTTT,CAWSVSGGMAAFF
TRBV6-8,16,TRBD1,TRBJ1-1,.,TGTGCCAGCAGTAATCGACAGGGGGGATCGGACACTGAAGCTTTCTTT,CASSNRQGGSDTEAFF
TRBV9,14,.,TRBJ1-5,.,TGTGCCAGCAGTGAAGTACAGGGAGACCAGCCCCAGCATTTT,CASSEVQGDQPQHF
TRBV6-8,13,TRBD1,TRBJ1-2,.,TGTGCCAGCAGTTATCCGGGACAGGGGGGCTACACCTTC,CASSYPGQGGYTF
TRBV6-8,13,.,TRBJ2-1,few,TGTGCCAGCACTCCGTCGTACGGCGATGAGCAGTTCTTC,CASTPSYGDEQFF
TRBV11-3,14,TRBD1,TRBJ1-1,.,TGTGCCAGCAGCTGGACAGGGTTGTATACTGAAGCTTTCTTT,CASSWTGLYTEAFF
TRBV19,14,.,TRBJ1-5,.,TGTGCCAGTAGTATAGCCCCCGTTAATCAGCCCCAGCATTTT,CASSIAPVNQPQHF
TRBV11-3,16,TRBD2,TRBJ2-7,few,TGTGCCAGCAGCTATCGAGGGCTAGCGGAACCCTACGAGCAGTACTTC,CASSYRGLAEPYEQYF
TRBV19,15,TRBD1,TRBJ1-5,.,TGTGCCAGTAGTACCAGGACAGGGTTGAATCAGCCCCAGCATTTT,CASSTRTGLNQPQHF
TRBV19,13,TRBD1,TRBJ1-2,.,TGTGCCAGTAACCCGACAGGGGTCGGTGGCTACACCTTC,CASNPTGVGGYTF
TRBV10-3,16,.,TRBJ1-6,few,TGTGCCATCAGTGAGAGAGGGGGCTCCTATAATTCACCCCTCCACTTT,CAISERGGSYNSPLHF
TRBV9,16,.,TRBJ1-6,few,TGTGCCAGCAGCTCCCCCGTGGGCGGTGATAATTCACCCCTCCACTTT,CASSSPVGGDNSPLHF
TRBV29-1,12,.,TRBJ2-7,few,TGCAGCGTTCGGGTGCCGACCTACGAGCAGTACTTC,CSVRVPTYEQYF
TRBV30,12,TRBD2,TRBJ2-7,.,TGTGCTTGGAAGCGGGGGGGTGGCGAGCAGTACTTC,CAWKRGGGEQYF
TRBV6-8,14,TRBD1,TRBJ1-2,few,TGTGCCAGCAGTAGAGCAGGGGGTAACTATGGCTACACCTTC,CASSRAGGNYGYTF
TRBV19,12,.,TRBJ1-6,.,TGTGCCAGCCAGGACGGGAATTCACCCCTCCACTTT,CASQDGNSPLHF
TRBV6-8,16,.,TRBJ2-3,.,TGTGCCAGCACCGAGGAGGACCGGGCTTTACAGGGAACGCAGTATTTT,CASTEEDRALQGTQYF
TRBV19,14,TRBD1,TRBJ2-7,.,TGTGCCAGTAGTACCGGGACAGGGATGCACGAGCAGTACTTC,CASSTGTGMHEQYF
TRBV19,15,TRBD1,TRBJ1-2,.,TGTGCCAGTAGTATTATAACAGGGGGATCCTATGGCTACACCTTC,CASSIITGGSYGYTF
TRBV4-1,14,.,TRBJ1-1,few,TGCGCCAGCAGCTATGGGACCGGGGGCACTGAAGCTTTCTTT,CASSYGTGGTEAFF
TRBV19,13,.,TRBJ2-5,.,TGTGCCAGTAGTATAACTTTCCAAGAGACCCAGTACTTC,CASSITFQETQYF
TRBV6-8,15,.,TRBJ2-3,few,TGTGCCATCAGTGCAGACAGTACTAGCACAGATACGCAGTATTTT,CAISADSTSTDTQYF